This T cell receptor beta chain is drawn from a study of blood T cell repertoires in COVID-19. Study overall: Samples came from the United States, Italy and Spain, spanning acute and convalescent COVID-19. The analysed material was cDNA or gDNA that came from T cells, B-cell-depleted T cells, or PBMCs.

Turning to this clone: At the DNA level, this CDR3 is encoded by other sequences in the same sample as well.

Original processing notes: Amplifying reference gene primers gave estimates of nucleated cell counts. Clones were read by immunoSEQ multiplex PCR, and TCRdb kept only the in-frame ones, dropping some. D and trimming come from the DNA, and the V and J calls and clone size come from that table. Seen here are under 60,000 clones, over 70% observed once, and the top ten hold 12%. With 3 bases clipped from V and 6 bases from J, the junction kept 8 bases outside the gene matches. The germline CDR1 and CDR2 sequences are SGHTS and YDEGEE. CDR3 length: 16 amino acids. What was sequenced was peripheral blood. The J gene is TRBJ1-5, the V gene TRBV5-8, with 11 bases lining up with TRBD1. This clonotype was obtained from a human donor with active COVID-19. The donor label of this sample is uncertain. CDR3 residues: CASSSGTGGYGQPQHF. For the CDR3, the DNA is TGTGCCAGCAGCTCTGGGACAGGGGGTTACGGTCAGCCCCAGCATTTT.